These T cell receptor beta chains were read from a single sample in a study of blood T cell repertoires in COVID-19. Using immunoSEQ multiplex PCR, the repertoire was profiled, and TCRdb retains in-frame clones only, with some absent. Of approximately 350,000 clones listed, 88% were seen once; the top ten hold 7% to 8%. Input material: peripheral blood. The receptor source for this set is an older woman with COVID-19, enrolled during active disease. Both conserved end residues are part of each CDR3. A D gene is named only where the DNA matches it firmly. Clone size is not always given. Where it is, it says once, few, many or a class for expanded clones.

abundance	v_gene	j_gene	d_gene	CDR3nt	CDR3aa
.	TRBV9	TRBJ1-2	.	TGTGCCAGCAGCGTAGGTTCCCTAGCTAACTATGGCTACACCTTC	CASSVGSLANYGYTF
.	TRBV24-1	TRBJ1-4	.	TGTGCCACCGCGGATTCAACTAATGAAAAACTGTTTTTT	CATADSTNEKLFF
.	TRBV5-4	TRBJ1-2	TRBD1	TGTGCCAGCAGCGGGAGGGACAGGGGCGGCTACACCTTC	CASSGRDRGGYTF
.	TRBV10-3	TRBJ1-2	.	TGTGCCACCGCCCCAGGGGATTTCTATGGCTACACCTTC	CATAPGDFYGYTF
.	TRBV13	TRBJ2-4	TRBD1	TGTGCCAGCAGCTCCGCGAACGGGACAGGGCCTCTAGCCAAAAACATTCAGTACTTC	CASSSANGTGPLAKNIQYF
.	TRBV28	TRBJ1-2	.	TGTGCCAGCAGTTTCGGGACATCCTATGGCTACACCTTC	CASSFGTSYGYTF
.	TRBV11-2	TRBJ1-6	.	TGTGCCAGCAGCTTACTGGGGGCGGGTAATTCACCCCTCCACTTT	CASSLLGAGNSPLHF
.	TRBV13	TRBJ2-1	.	TGTGCCAGCAGCCAAGGCAGGGGAAACAATGAGCAGTTCTTC	CASSQGRGNNEQFF
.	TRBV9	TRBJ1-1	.	TGTGCCAGCACCCCGACGTCCGGGATGAACACTGAAGCTTTCTTT	CASTPTSGMNTEAFF
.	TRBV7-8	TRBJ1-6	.	TGTGCCAGCAGCCCTCGGGAGGCACCCTCGGATAATTCACCCCTCCACTTT	CASSPREAPSDNSPLHF
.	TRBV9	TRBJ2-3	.	TGTGCCAGCAGCGTAGAAGGGACTGGGACAGATACGCAGTATTTT	CASSVEGTGTDTQYF
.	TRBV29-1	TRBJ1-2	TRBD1	TGCAGCGTTGAGGGGGACCGGGACAGAGCCTATGGCTACACCTTC	CSVEGDRDRAYGYTF
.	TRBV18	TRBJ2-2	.	TGTGCCAGCTCTCAGGGCCTAAACACCGGGGAGCTGTTTTTT	CASSQGLNTGELFF
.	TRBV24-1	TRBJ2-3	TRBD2	TGTGCCACCAGTGATTCCCTGACTAGCGGGGGGTTCCATACGCAGTATTTT	CATSDSLTSGGFHTQYF
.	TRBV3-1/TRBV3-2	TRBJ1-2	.	TGTGCCAGCAGCCAAGATGGTAGGGGGGGCGGCTATGGCTACACCTTC	CASSQDGRGGGYGYTF
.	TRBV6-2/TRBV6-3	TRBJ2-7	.	TGTGCCAGCAGTTACATGCGGGACGAGCAGTACTTC	CASSYMRDEQYF
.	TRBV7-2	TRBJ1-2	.	TGTGCCAGCAGCCAAGGACTTAACTATGGCTACACCTTC	CASSQGLNYGYTF
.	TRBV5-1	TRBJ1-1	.	TGCGCCAGCAGCTTGGCAGGGTGGAACACTGAAGCTTTCTTT	CASSLAGWNTEAFF
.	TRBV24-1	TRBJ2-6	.	TGTGCCACCAGTGACCCCCTTACAGGGTTGTCTGGGGCCAACGTCCTGACTTTC	CATSDPLTGLSGANVLTF
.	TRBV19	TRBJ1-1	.	TGTGCCAGTATCGCCTTCGGGACAACTGAAGCTTTCTTT	CASIAFGTTEAFF
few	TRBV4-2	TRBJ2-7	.	TGTGCCAGCAGCGTGGGGCTGACCTCCTACGAGCAGTACTTC	CASSVGLTSYEQYF
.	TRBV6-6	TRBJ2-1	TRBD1	TGTGCCAGCAGTTTGGGACAGCGAAATGAGCAGTTCTTC	CASSLGQRNEQFF
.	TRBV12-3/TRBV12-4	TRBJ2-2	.	TGTGCCAGCAGTTTAAGCTTGACCGGGGAGCTGTTTTTT	CASSLSLTGELFF
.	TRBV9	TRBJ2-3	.	TGTGCCAGCAGCCCCTTCACAGATACGCAGTATTTT	CASSPFTDTQYF